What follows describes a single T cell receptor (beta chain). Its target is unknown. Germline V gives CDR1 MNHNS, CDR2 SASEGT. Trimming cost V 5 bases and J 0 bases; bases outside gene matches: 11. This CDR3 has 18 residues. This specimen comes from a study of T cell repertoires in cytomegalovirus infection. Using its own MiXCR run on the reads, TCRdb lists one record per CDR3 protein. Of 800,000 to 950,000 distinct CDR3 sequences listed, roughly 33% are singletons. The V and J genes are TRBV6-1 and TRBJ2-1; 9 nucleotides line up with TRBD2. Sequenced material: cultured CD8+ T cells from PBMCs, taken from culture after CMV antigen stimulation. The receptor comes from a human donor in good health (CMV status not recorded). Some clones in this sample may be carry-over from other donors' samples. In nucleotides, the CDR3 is TGTGCCAGCAGTTATGCGGGGGGGGCCCTTAGCTCCTACAATGAGCAGTTCTTC. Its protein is CASSYAGGALSSYNEQFF.